This T cell receptor beta chain was profiled in a study of blood T cell repertoires in COVID-19. For the study at large: Sources were T cells, B-cell-depleted T cells, or PBMCs; the material itself was cDNA or gDNA.

Profiling relied on immunoSEQ multiplex PCR, and the TCRdb table lists in-frame clones only, not all of them. Seen here are 300,000 to 400,000 clones, roughly 85% observed once, and the top ten hold 1.5% to 2%. The V and J ends lost 2 bases and 8 bases respectively, with 6 bases between them. CDR1 and CDR2 from the germline V gene are LGHDT and YNNKEL (reference sequence). The CDR3 length is 12 residues. Participants had their cohort set by participant-reported clinical history. The chain has TRBV3-1 (or the pseudogene TRBV3-2) and TRBJ1-4; no reliable D call. The clonotype originates from a woman aged 30 to 39 who had been exposed to COVID-19. Sequencing input: PBMCs or T cells enriched from blood (not recorded which). CDR3 sequence reads: CASSQLEEKLFF. The CDR3 DNA sequence: TGTGCCAGCAGCCAACTGGAGGAAAAACTGTTTTTT.